One and the same sample provided the 25 T cell receptor beta chains below, sequenced in a study of OX40 agonist ivuxolimab in advanced cancers. Libraries were prepared by immunoSEQ multiplex PCR; TCRdb keeps only in-frame clonotypes and omits some of them. Of about 76,000 clones in the sample, around 87% were seen once. Sequencing was performed on CD4+ or CD8+ T cells sorted from blood, taken in a trial of the OX40 agonist ivuxolimab. All receptors come from an adult with an advanced solid tumor such as melanoma, head and neck, liver or kidney cancer.

The gene calls are TRBV7-3 and TRBJ2-7, with TRBD1 identical over 10 bases. The CDR3 runs to 14 residues. CDR1 and CDR2 (germline): SGHTA, FQGTGA. V gave up 6 bases and J gave up 4 bases; unmatched junction bases: 6. The CDR3 bases are TGTGCCAGCAGTCCCGGGACAGGGGAATACGAGCAGTACTTC. It specifies CASSPGTGEYEQYF.

The chain joins TRBV20-1 to TRBJ2-3; no clear D. Germline V gives CDR1 DFQATT, CDR2 SNEGSKA (reference sequence). Trimming took off 7 bases at V and 4 bases at J, with 6 bases between the two ends. This CDR3 is 10 amino acids long. CDR3 residues: CSEGADTQYF. The CDR3 nucleotides read TGCAGTGAGGGCGCAGATACGCAGTATTTT.

The chain employs TRBV5-1 and TRBJ1-1; 9 bases match TRBD1. Germline trimming cut 3 bases from V and 1 base from J; bases unmatched to any gene: 4. The CDR3 is made up of 15 amino acids. Germline CDR1 reads SGHRS; CDR2 reads YFSETQ. The CDR3 loop reads CASSSGTGPNTEAFF. CDR3 DNA sequence: TGCGCCAGCAGCTCTGGGACAGGGCCGAACACTGAAGCTTTCTTT.

The CDR3 loop reads CATRSGETQYF. The DNA for the CDR3 is TGTGCCACCCGGTCGGGGGAGACCCAGTACTTC. The chain links TRBV6-5 to TRBJ2-5, with D perhaps TRBD2 (5 bases). Germline assignment: CDR1 MNHEY and CDR2 SVGAGI. The CDR3 is 11 amino acids. V was shortened by 10 bases and J by 5 bases, with 11 bases between the two germline ends.

The rearrangement links TRBV5-1 to TRBJ2-2; the D gene could be TRBD1 or TRBD2 (6 bases each). V lost 1 base and J 5 bases, leaving 18 bases between the germline ends. This CDR3 spans 17 amino acids. Germline-derived CDR1 and CDR2 are SGHRS and YFSETQ. The CDR3, as DNA: TGCGCCAGCAGCTTGTTACCGGGGGCCGGTGGTACCGGGGAGCTGTTTTTT. As protein: CASSLLPGAGGTGELFF.

There are a few counts of this clone. This chain connects TRBV7-8 to TRBJ2-6; D not resolved. The CDR3 covers 14 residues. CDR1 and CDR2 (germline): SGHVS, FQNEAQ. The germline V and J ends were trimmed by 4 bases and 4 bases, with 8 bases remaining between them. The CDR3 loop reads CASSSQPGANVLTF. DNA of the CDR3: TGTGCCAGCAGCTCCCAGCCGGGGGCCAACGTCCTGACTTTC.

The chain joins TRBV6-1 to TRBJ1-5, with D possibly matching TRBD1 (5 bases). Germline CDR1 is MNHNS and CDR2 is SASEGT. Trimming removed 2 bases at V and 14 bases at J, with 28 bases between. This CDR3 spans 17 amino acids. CDR3 residues: CASSESVWQGGLKGEHF. CDR3 nucleotide sequence: TGTGCCAGCAGTGAAAGTGTGTGGCAGGGTGGATTAAAGGGTGAGCATTTT.

This chain connects TRBV19 to TRBJ2-2; TRBD1 matches 8 bases. The CDR3 is 14 residues long. The germline gives CDR1 LNHDA, CDR2 SQIVND (reference sequence). V trimming: 7 bases; J trimming: 1 base; junction bases outside the gene matches: 2. CDR3 protein: CASIGTGNTGELFF. Here the CDR3 DNA reads TGTGCCAGTATCGGGACAGGGAACACCGGGGAGCTGTTTTTT.

CDR3 protein: CASSYVAYQQGGELFF. The CDR3 DNA reads as TGTGCCAGCAGCTACGTCGCTTATCAACAGGGCGGGGAGCTGTTTTTT. The J gene is TRBJ2-2, the V gene TRBV7-2; TRBD1 might be the D (6 bases). V gave up 4 bases and J gave up 7 bases, with 19 bases separating them. The CDR3 is made up of 16 amino acids. Germline-derived CDR1 and CDR2 are SGHTA and FQGNSA.

This chain uses TRBV7-3 with TRBJ2-2, with D uncertain. Germline-derived CDR1 and CDR2 are SGHTA and FQGTGA. Between the trimmed V and J ends, which lost 6 bases and 8 bases, there was a span of 7 bases. The CDR3 is 11 residues long. The CDR3 sequence: CASSEEGELFF. Here the CDR3 DNA reads TGTGCCAGCAGTGAAGAAGGGGAGCTGTTTTTT.

This chain uses TRBV19 with TRBJ1-5; D is undetermined. Per germline, CDR1 LNHDA and CDR2 SQIVND (reference sequence). The CDR3 loop spans 17 amino acids. Trimming removed 0 bases from V and 4 bases from J, with 16 bases in between. The CDR3 here is CASSIENSRTLNQPQHF. The CDR3 coding sequence is TGTGCCAGTAGTATAGAAAACAGTCGGACTCTTAATCAGCCCCAGCATTTT. The full variable domain, completed using reference TRBV19 and TRBJ1-5, is DGGITQSPKYLFRKEGQNVTLSCEQNLNHDAMYWYRQDPGQGLRLIYYSQIVNDFQKGDIAEGYSVSREKKESFPLTVTSAQKNPTAFYLCASSIENSRTLNQPQHFGDGTRLSIL.

The chain uses TRBV18 and TRBJ2-3; D call uncertain. Germline CDR1 KGHSH, CDR2 LQKENI. V lost 3 bases and J lost 2, with 12 bases in between. CDR3 size: 15 residues. CDR3 in amino acids: CASSPPGRSTDTQYF. For the CDR3, the DNA is TGTGCCAGCTCACCCCCTGGACGGTCCACAGATACGCAGTATTTT.

This clone was picked up a small number of times. The rearrangement joins TRBV6-6 to TRBJ1-1; D not certain. The CDR3 contains 13 residues. V dropped 6 bases and J dropped 1 base, with 9 bases sitting between them. Germline values: CDR1 MNHNY, CDR2 SVGAGI (reference sequence). CDR3 sequence (DNA): TGTGCCAGCAGCACCCTTGGGAACACTGAAGCTTTCTTT. Its translation: CASSTLGNTEAFF.

In nucleotides, the CDR3 is TGTGCCAGCAGTTCCCTTTTGCGGGGCCTCAGCACAGATACGCAGTATTTT. Translated, it gives CASSSLLRGLSTDTQYF. This chain connects TRBV27 to TRBJ2-3; D is possibly TRBD2 (6 bases). V lost 4 bases and J 0 bases, leaving 17 bases between the germline ends. The CDR3 runs 17 residues. CDR1 MNHEY and CDR2 SMNVEV come from the germline V gene (reference sequence).

J is TRBJ2-5 and V is TRBV29-1; the match to TRBD2 covers 8 bases. V lost 7 bases, J lost 9 bases, and 7 bases stayed unmatched. The CDR3 is made up of 11 amino acids. Germline V gene lookup returns CDR1 SQVTM and CDR2 ANQGSEA. In DNA form, the CDR3 reads TGCAGCGCTGGGCTCGGGGGGGCCCAGTACTTC. This sequence encodes CSAGLGGAQYF.

The V gene is TRBV14, the J gene TRBJ2-5, with 8 bases fitting TRBD1. The V segment lost 3 bases and the J segment 1 base; nucleotides outside the gene matches: 4. The CDR3 length is 15 residues. The germline V gene has CDR1 SGHDN and CDR2 FVKESK. As DNA, the CDR3 is TGTGCCAGCAGCCAGGACAGGGTCGCCCAAGAGACCCAGTACTTC. Amino acids: CASSQDRVAQETQYF. The variable domain in full, completed from reference TRBV14 and TRBJ2-5, reads EAGVTQFPSHSVIEKGQTVTLRCDPISGHDNLYWYRRVMGKEIKFLLHFVKESKQDESGMPNNRFLAERTGGTYSTLKVQPAELEDSGVYFCASSQDRVAQETQYFGPGTRLLVL.

The chain joins TRBV5-1 to TRBJ1-6, with TRBD1 identical over 8 bases. V shed 2 bases, J shed 8 bases, and the junction held 3 bases outside the gene matches. This CDR3 is 14 amino acids long. Germline V gives CDR1 SGHRS, CDR2 YFSETQ. CDR3 region: CASSFGQGHSPLHF. As DNA, the CDR3 is TGCGCCAGCAGCTTCGGACAGGGTCATTCACCCCTCCACTTT.

The chain recombines TRBV28 with TRBJ1-5; unclear D gene. CDR1 and CDR2 from the germline V gene are MDHEN and SYDVKM. This CDR3 contains 14 residues. V lost 3 bases and J lost 8, with 14 bases in between. The CDR3 is CASSLYQTMEPQHF. The CDR3, as DNA: TGTGCCAGCAGTTTGTACCAAACAATGGAGCCCCAGCATTTT.

By share of the sample, this clone is medium-sized. The rearrangement uses TRBV2 and TRBJ1-5; the D is unclear. V was cut by 4 bases and J by 5 bases, with 9 bases left in between. The CDR3 runs 13 residues. CDR1 is SNHLY, CDR2 FYNNEI, per germline. CDR3 residues: CASSGRQDQPQHF. CDR3 bases: TGTGCCAGCAGTGGGCGTCAGGATCAGCCCCAGCATTTT.

In its sample, this clone was seen a few times. CDR3 amino acids: CASSSHQPQHF. The CDR3 bases are TGTGCCAGCAGTTCCCATCAGCCCCAGCATTTT. The genes are TRBV27 and TRBJ1-5; D ambiguous. Looked up from germline, CDR1 is MNHEY and CDR2 is SMNVEV (reference sequence). The CDR3 runs 11 residues. V was trimmed by 4 bases and J by 5 bases, leaving 3 bases between them.

The CDR3 here is CASSPGGGNIQYF. CDR3 DNA sequence: TGTGCCAGCAGCCCCGGGGGAGGAAACATTCAGTACTTC. V is TRBV7-2 and J is TRBJ2-4; TRBD2 is a possible D gene (6 bases). Germline lookup yields CDR1 SGHTA and CDR2 FQGNSA. Trimming removed 5 bases from V and 6 bases from J, with 11 bases in between. The CDR3 runs 13 residues.

The chain couples TRBV11-1 to TRBJ2-2, with unresolved D. Trimming removed 5 bases from V and 4 bases from J, with 8 bases in between. The CDR3 runs 13 residues. Germline values: CDR1 SGHAT, CDR2 FQDESV (reference sequence). The CDR3 DNA sequence: TGTGCCAGCAGCCTCCGGATCACCGGGGAGCTGTTTTTT. Its protein product is CASSLRITGELFF.

The V gene is TRBV27, the J gene TRBJ1-1; D is undetermined. Per germline, CDR1 MNHEY and CDR2 SMNVEV (reference sequence). Trimming left V 4 bases short and J 0 bases short, with 9 bases between. The CDR3 is 14 residues long. The CDR3 sequence: CASSSRPVNTEAFF. The DNA for the CDR3 is TGTGCCAGCAGTTCCCGTCCGGTGAACACTGAAGCTTTCTTT.

The V and J genes are TRBV7-6 and TRBJ2-2; TRBD1 agrees at 11 bases. The CDR3 runs 16 residues. Germline CDR1 and CDR2: SGHVS and FNYEAQ. V shed 2 bases, J shed 4 bases, and the junction held 3 bases outside the gene matches. CDR3 amino acids: CASSLMGQGVTGELFF. The CDR3 nucleotides are TGTGCCAGCAGCTTAATGGGACAGGGGGTCACCGGGGAGCTGTTTTTT. Complete variable domain (other parts from reference TRBV7-6 and TRBJ2-2): GAGVSQSPRYKVTKRGQDVALRCDPISGHVSLYWYRQALGQGPEFLTYFNYEAQQDKSGLPNDRFSAERPEGSISTLTIQRTEQRDSAMYRCASSLMGQGVTGELFFGEGSRLTVL.

V gene TRBV6-5 combines with J gene TRBJ2-1, with 8 bases fitting TRBD1. Germline trimming cut 5 bases from V and 5 bases from J; bases unmatched to any gene: 8. The germline V gene has CDR1 MNHEY and CDR2 SVGAGI. The CDR3 runs 15 residues. The CDR3 here is CASSPGTGGNNEQFF. As DNA, the CDR3 is TGTGCCAGCAGTCCCGGGACAGGAGGGAACAATGAGCAGTTCTTC.